The text below deals with one TCR beta chain. The antigen is not known. Germline V CDR1 and CDR2: SGHDT, YYEEEE. The CDR3 is 14 amino acids. V lost 3 bases to trimming and J lost 3 bases, with 10 bases between them. The sample is drawn from a study of blood T cells in healthy people across ages. The study, taken as a whole, reports: With donor CMV status unknown, expanded clonotype changes were possibly confounded.

Primed by a sample-barcoded 5' primer and a J-beta primer mix, a second PCR proceeded for 7 to 11 cycles. The study obtained at least 2.5 million CDR3-containing paired-end reads from every sample. TCRdb passed the 5' RACE reads through MiXCR, listing each CDR3 protein once. The data show 1.5 million to 2 million distinct CDR3 sequences, with about 32% seen just once and around 10% held by the top ten. The origin of this receptor is a woman under 40 in good health. Sequenced input: blood. This chain uses TRBV5-6 with TRBJ2-1; D unresolved. The DNA of the CDR3 is TGTGCCAGCAGCTCCCAGGAATTCTACAATGAGCAGTTCTTC. Its protein product is CASSSQEFYNEQFF.